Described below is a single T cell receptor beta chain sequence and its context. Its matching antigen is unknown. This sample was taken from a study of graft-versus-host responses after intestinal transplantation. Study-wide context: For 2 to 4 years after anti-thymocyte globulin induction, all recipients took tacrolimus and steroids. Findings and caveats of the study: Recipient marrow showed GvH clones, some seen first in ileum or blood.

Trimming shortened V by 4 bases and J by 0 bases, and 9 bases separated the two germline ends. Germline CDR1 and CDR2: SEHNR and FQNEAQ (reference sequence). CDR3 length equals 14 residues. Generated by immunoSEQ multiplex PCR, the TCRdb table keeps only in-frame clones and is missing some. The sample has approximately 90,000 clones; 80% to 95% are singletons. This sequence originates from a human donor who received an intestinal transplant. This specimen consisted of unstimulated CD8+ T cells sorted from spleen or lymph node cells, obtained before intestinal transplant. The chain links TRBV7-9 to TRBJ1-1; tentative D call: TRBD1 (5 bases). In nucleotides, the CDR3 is TGTGCCAGCAGCTCCACGACAGTGAACACTGAAGCTTTCTTT. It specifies CASSSTTVNTEAFF. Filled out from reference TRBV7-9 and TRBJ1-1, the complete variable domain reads DTGVSQNPRHKITKRGQNVTFRCDPISEHNRLYWYRQTLGQGPEFLTYFQNEAQLEKSRLLSDRFSAERPKGSFSTLEIQRTEQGDSAMYLCASSSTTVNTEAFFGQGTRLTVV.